This TCR beta chain came from a study of blood T cell repertoires in COVID-19. Germline lookup yields CDR1 MNHEY and CDR2 SVGEGT. V lost 6 bases, J lost 4 bases, and 9 bases stayed unmatched. This CDR3 region has 16 residues. Assay used: immunoSEQ multiplex PCR; TCRdb lists only in-frame clones, some missing. The data contain some 300,000 clones, about 89% of them singletons. The sample comprised PBMCs or T cells enriched from blood (not recorded which). The rearrangement links TRBV6-2 or TRBV6-3 to TRBJ2-1, with 10 bases lining up with TRBD1. This sequence originates from a woman aged 40-49 years who had recovered from COVID-19. This CDR3 reads CASSRAGTGVYNEQFF. The CDR3 DNA reads as TGTGCCAGCAGCCGAGCCGGGACAGGGGTTTACAATGAGCAGTTCTTC.